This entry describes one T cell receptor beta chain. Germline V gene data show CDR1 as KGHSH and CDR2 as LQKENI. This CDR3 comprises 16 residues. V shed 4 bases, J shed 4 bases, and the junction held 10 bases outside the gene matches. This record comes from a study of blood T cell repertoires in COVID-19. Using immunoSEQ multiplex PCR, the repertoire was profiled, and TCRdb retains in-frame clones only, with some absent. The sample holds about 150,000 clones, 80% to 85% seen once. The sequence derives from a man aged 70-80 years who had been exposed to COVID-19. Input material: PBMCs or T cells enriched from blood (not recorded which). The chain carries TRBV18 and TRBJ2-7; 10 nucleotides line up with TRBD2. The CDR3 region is CASSLSGRLISYEQYF. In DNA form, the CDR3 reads TGTGCCAGCTCACTTAGCGGGAGGCTGATTTCATACGAGCAGTACTTC.